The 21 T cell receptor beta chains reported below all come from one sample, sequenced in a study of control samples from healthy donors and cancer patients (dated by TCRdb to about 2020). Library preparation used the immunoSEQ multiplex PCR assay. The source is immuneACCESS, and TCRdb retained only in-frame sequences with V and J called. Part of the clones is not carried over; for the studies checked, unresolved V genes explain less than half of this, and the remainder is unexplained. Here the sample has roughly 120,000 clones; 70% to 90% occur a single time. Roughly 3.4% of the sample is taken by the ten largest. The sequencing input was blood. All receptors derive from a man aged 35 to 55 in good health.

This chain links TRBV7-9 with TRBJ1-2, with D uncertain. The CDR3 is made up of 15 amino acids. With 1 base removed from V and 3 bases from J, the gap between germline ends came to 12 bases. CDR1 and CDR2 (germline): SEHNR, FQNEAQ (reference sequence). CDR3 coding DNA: TGTGCCAGCAGCTTAGGTGGTCGGGGTTACTATGGCTACACCTTC. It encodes CASSLGGRGYYGYTF.

The chain's CDR3 is CASSLTPTSSTDTQYF. The CDR3 nucleotides are TGCGCCAGCAGCTTGACGCCGACTAGTAGCACAGATACGCAGTATTTT. J is TRBJ2-3 and V is TRBV5-1, with a weak D call TRBD2 (6 bases). V was pared by 1 base and J by 0 bases, with 12 bases between. This CDR3 comprises 16 residues. Germline V CDR1 and CDR2: SGHRS, YFSETQ.

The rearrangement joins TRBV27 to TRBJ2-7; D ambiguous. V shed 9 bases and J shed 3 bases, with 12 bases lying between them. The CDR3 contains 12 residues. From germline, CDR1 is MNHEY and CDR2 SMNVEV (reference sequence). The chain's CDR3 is CARPDRYYEQYF. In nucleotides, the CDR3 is TGTGCCAGGCCGGACCGTTACTACGAGCAGTACTTC.

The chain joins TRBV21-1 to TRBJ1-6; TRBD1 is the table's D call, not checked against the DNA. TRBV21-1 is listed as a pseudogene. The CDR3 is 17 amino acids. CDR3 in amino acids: CASSEDGTGLYNSPLHF. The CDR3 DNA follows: TGTGCCAGCAGCGAAGATGGGACAGGCTTGTATAATTCACCCCTCCACTTT.

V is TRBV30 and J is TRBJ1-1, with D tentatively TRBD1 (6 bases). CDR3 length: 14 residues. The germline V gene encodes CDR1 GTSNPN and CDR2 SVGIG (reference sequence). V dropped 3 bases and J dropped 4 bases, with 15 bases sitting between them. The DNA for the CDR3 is TGTGCCTGGAGGTCTACAGGGCGGGTCACTGAAGCTTTCTTT. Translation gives CAWRSTGRVTEAFF.

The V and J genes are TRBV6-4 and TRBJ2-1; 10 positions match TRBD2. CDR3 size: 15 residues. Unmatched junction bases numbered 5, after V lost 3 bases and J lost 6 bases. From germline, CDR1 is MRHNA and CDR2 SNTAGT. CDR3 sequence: CASSEEAGGSNEQFF. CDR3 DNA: TGTGCCAGCAGTGAAGAAGCGGGGGGGTCCAATGAGCAGTTCTTC.

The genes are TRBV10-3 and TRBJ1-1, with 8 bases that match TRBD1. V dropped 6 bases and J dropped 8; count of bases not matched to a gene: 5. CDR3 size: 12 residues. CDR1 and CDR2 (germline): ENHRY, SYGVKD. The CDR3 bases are TGTGCCATCAGCGGACAGGGAACCGAAGCTTTCTTT. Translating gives CAISGQGTEAFF.

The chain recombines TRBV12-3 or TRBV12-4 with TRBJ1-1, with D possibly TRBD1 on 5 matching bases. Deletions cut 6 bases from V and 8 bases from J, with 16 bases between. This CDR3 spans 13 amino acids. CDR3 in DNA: TGTGCCAGCAGCTATAATAGGGGTTTAGAAGCTTTCTTT. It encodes CASSYNRGLEAFF.

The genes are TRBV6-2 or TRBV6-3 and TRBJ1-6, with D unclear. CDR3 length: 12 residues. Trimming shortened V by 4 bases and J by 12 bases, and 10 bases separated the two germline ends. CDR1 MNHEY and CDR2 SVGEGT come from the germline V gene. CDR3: CASSFLAGPLHF. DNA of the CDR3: TGTGCCAGCAGTTTTTTAGCGGGACCCCTCCACTTT.

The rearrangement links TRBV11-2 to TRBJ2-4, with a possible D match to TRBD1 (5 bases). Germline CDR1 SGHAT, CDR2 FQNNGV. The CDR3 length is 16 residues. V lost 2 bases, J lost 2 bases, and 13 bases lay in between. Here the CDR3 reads CASSLQRGISKNIQYF. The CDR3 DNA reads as TGTGCCAGCAGCTTACAAAGGGGAATCTCCAAAAACATTCAGTACTTC.

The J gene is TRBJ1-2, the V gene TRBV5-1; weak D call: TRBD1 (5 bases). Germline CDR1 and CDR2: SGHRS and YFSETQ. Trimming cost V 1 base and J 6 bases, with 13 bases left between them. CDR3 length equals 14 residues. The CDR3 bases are TGCGCCAGCAGCTTGTCGGGCGACAGAGATGGCTACACCTTC. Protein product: CASSLSGDRDGYTF.

CDR3 in amino acids: CASSFVDEQYF. The CDR3 coding sequence is TGTGCCAGCAGCTTTGTCGACGAGCAGTACTTC. This sequence joins TRBV5-4 and TRBJ2-7, with unresolved D. Germline V gene sequence: CDR1 SGHNT, CDR2 YYREEE (reference sequence). The V gene lost 2 bases and the J gene lost 5 bases, with 5 bases spanning the gap. CDR3 length equals 11 residues.

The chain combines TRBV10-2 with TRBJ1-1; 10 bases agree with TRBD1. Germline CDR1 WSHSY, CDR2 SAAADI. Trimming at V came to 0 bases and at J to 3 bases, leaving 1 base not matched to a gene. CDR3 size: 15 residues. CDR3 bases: TGCGCCAGCAGTGAGTCCGGGACAGGGGACACTGAAGCTTTCTTT. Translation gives CASSESGTGDTEAFF.

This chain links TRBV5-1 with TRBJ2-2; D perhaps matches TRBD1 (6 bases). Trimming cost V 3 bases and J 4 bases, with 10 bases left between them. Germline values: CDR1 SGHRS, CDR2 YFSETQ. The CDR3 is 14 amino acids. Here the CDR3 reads CASSSRTATGELFF. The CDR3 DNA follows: TGCGCCAGCAGCTCCCGGACAGCCACCGGGGAGCTGTTTTTT.

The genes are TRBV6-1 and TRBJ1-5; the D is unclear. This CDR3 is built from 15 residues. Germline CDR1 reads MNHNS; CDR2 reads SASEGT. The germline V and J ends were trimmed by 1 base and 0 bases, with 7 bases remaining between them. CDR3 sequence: CASSEGWSSNQPQHF. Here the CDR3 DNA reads TGTGCCAGCAGTGAAGGTTGGAGTAGCAATCAGCCCCAGCATTTT.

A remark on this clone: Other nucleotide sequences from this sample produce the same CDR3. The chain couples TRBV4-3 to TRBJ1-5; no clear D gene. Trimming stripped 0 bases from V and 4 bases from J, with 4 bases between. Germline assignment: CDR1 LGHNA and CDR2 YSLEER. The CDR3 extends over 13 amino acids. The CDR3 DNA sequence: TGCGCCAGCAGCCAAGACCGAAATCAGCCCCAGCATTTT. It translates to CASSQDRNQPQHF.

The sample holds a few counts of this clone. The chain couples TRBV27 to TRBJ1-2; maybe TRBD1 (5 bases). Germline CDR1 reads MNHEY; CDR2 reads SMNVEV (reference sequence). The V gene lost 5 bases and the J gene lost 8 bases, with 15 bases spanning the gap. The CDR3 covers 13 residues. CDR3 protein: CASSRDGLRGYTF. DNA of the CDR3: TGTGCCAGCAGTCGGGACGGGCTGCGGGGCTACACCTTC.

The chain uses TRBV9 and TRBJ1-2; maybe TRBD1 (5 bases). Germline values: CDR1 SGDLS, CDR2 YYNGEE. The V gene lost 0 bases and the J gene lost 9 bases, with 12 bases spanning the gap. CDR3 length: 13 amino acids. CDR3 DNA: TGTGCCAGCAGCGTAGCAGGGAAGATGAGCTACACCTTC. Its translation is CASSVAGKMSYTF.

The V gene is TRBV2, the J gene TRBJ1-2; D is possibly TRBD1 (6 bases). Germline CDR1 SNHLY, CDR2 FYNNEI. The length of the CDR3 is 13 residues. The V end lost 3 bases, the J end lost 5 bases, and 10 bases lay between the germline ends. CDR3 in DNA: TGTGCCAGCAGTGAGACAGGCAGTTATGGCTACACCTTC. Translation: CASSETGSYGYTF.

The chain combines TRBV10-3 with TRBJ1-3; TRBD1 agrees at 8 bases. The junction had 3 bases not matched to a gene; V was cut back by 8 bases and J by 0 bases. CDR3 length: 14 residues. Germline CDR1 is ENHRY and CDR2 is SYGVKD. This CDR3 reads CAISDRGSGNTIYF. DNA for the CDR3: TGTGCCATCTCTGACAGGGGCTCTGGAAACACCATATATTTT.

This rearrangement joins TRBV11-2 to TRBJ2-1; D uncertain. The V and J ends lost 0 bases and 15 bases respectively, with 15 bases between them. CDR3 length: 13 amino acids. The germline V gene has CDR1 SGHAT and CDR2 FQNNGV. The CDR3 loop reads CASSLDLNQPLFF. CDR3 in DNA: TGTGCCAGCAGCTTAGATCTAAATCAGCCCCTGTTCTTC.